The TCR beta chain described here comes from a study of blood T cells in healthy people across ages. Next came a second PCR, run for 7 to 11 cycles, which used a sample-barcoded 5' primer along with a J-beta primer mix. TCRdb redid the calling of the 5' RACE reads with MiXCR, one entry per CDR3 protein. The sample shows about 670,000 distinct CDR3 sequences, roughly 43% of them seen only once. Note on this clonotype: Its matching antigen is unknown. This CDR3 is missing its conserved last phenylalanine or tryptophan, likely due to a read error.

Study-level points and caveats: Observed TCR beta diversity per million T cells went down as age went up. This fall followed a roughly linear course with age.

This TCR derives from an elderly man in good health. The sample was blood.

CDR3 DNA sequence: TGTGCCAGCAGCGACCGGACAGGGGAGGACAATGAGCAGTTCCTC. It translates to CASSDRTGEDNEQFL. The chain uses TRBV7-2 and TRBJ2-1; 9 nucleotides match TRBD1. Germline V lookup: CDR1 SGHTA, CDR2 FQGNSA. The CDR3 has 15 amino acids. J was trimmed by 5 bases and V by 5 bases; bases with no gene match: 7.